These 7 T cell receptor beta chains originate from one sample sequenced in a study of Ad26.COV2.S vaccination and SARS-CoV-2 variants. The method was immunoSEQ multiplex PCR; TCRdb's version includes in-frame clones alone and lacks a portion of them. This sample has approximately 400,000 clones; under 90% occur once, and the top ten carry around 7.4%. Treatment in this sample: roughly 20 received Ad26.COV2.S at low or high dose, single or two shots; roughly five received placebo; per-sample allocation not given. Specimen acquisition occurred on day 63 following the initial vaccine or placebo injection. Here the sequenced sample was peripheral blood, taken in a trial of Ad26.COV2.S vaccine versus placebo. These receptors were obtained from a person between 18 and 65 years old who received the Ad26.COV2.S COVID-19 vaccine or a placebo.

A note on this clone: The sample contains more than one DNA sequence encoding this CDR3. The chain carries TRBV5-1 and TRBJ2-3; D not certain. CDR1 is SGHRS and CDR2 is YFSETQ in the germline V gene. The CDR3 has 15 amino acids. With 0 bases removed from V and 0 bases from J, the gap between germline ends came to 8 bases. CDR3 residues: CASSLGGASTDTQYF. The CDR3, as DNA: TGCGCCAGCAGCTTGGGTGGAGCGAGCACAGATACGCAGTATTTT.

V is TRBV18 and J is TRBJ2-5, with TRBD1 matching over 9 bases. Losses at the gene ends were 6 bases for V and 5 bases for J; bases not matched to a gene: 10. Germline values: CDR1 KGHSH, CDR2 LQKENI. This CDR3 contains 15 residues. This CDR3 is CASSQGQGRSETQYF. The CDR3 DNA follows: TGTGCCAGCTCCCAGGGACAGGGTCGATCGGAGACCCAGTACTTC.

This clone was recorded a few times. The gene calls are TRBV5-6 and TRBJ1-4, with D possibly being TRBD1 (5 bases). The ends were cut back, 2 bases at V and 10 bases at J, with 21 bases in the middle. Germline V gives CDR1 SGHDT, CDR2 YYEEEE. The CDR3 spans 16 residues. The CDR3 loop reads CASSFWGSLTGGKLFF. The CDR3 DNA reads TGTGCCAGCAGCTTTTGGGGCAGCCTCACCGGGGGAAAACTGTTTTTT.

This sequence joins TRBV5-1 and TRBJ2-7; the D gene is possibly TRBD2 (5 bases). CDR1 is SGHRS and CDR2 is YFSETQ in the germline V gene. Deletions cut 2 bases from V and 5 bases from J, with 5 bases between. CDR3 length: 11 amino acids. In DNA, the CDR3 is TGCGCCAGCAGCTTCGGGAACGAGCAGTACTTC. Translated: CASSFGNEQYF.

This sequence joins TRBV18 and TRBJ1-2; D is uncertain. The CDR3 is 14 residues long. The V and J ends lost 2 bases and 1 base respectively, with 8 bases between them. The germline V gene encodes CDR1 KGHSH and CDR2 LQKENI. The CDR3 region has the DNA TGTGCCAGCTCACCAGCCCGGGATAACTATGGCTACACCTTC. Translated, it gives CASSPARDNYGYTF.

The chain joins TRBV6-5 to TRBJ1-2; D is unresolved. This CDR3 has 12 amino acids. Germline lookup yields CDR1 MNHEY and CDR2 SVGAGI. The CDR3 loop is CAVGSPNYGYTF. The CDR3 DNA reads TGTGCGGTGGGCAGCCCAAACTATGGCTACACCTTC.

The chain employs TRBV2 and TRBJ2-5; D could derive from TRBD1 or TRBD2 (6 bases each). This CDR3 region has 14 residues. The V gene's germline CDR1 is SNHLY and CDR2 FYNNEI. The V end was cut by 5 bases, the J end by 4 bases, with 14 bases between. The CDR3 DNA follows: TGTGCCAGCAGTCCAAGACTAGGGGGAGAGACCCAGTACTTC. Protein: CASSPRLGGETQYF.